Listed below are T cell receptor beta chains from one sample, sequenced in a study of T cell repertoires in ileal Crohn's disease. Clones were sequenced by immunoSEQ multiplex PCR, and TCRdb holds only the in-frame ones, with some missing. The repertoire holds more than 60,000 clones, with roughly nine tenths as singletons. The sequenced material came from ileal tissue. The source of these receptors is an adult with Crohn's disease. The CDR3 runs from the conserved cysteine through the conserved F or W. D genes are given only for firm matches. Not every row has a clone size; where given, it reads once, few, many or a size class.

. . TRBJ2-2 TRBV6-6 TGTGCCAGCACCAAAACGGACACCGGGGAGCTGTTTTTT CASTKTDTGELFF
. . TRBJ2-1 TRBV27 TGTGCCAGCAGTTTTGGAGCGCTTGGCTCCTACGATGAGCAGTTCTTC CASSFGALGSYDEQFF
. . TRBJ1-1 TRBV27 TGTGCCAGCAGCTCCCTCGCAAGCGGGCCCCCTGAAGCTTTCTTT CASSSLASGPPEAFF
once . TRBJ1-5 TRBV15 TGTGCCACCAGCCTGGGACAAAATAGCAATCAGCCCCAGCATTTT CATSLGQNSNQPQHF
. . TRBJ2-2 TRBV5-1 TGCGCCAGCAGCGATACTACAGGGTTGGGCGGGGAGCTGTTTTTT CASSDTTGLGGELFF
. TRBD1 TRBJ1-2 TRBV12-5 TGTGCTAGTGGTTTCAGGGACAGGATCTATGGCTACACCTTC CASGFRDRIYGYTF
. TRBD2 TRBJ2-1 TRBV11-2 TGTGCCAGCAGCTCCCCTGGACTAGCCGAACCCTACAATGAGCAGTTCTTC CASSSPGLAEPYNEQFF
. TRBD2 TRBJ2-7 TRBV7-2 TGTGCCAGCAGCTTAGAGGGACTAGCGGGAGTGCAGTACTTC CASSLEGLAGVQYF
. . TRBJ1-4 TRBV6-6 TGTGCCAGCAGTTACGGCGGCGGAACTAATGAAAAACTGTTTTTT CASSYGGGTNEKLFF
. . TRBJ2-2 TRBV15 TGTGCCACCAGCCCCCAAATTGCCGGGGAGCTGTTTTTT CATSPQIAGELFF
. . TRBJ2-3 TRBV2 TGTGCCAGCGAGGTATTGAGGAACAGGTTCACAGATACGCAGTATTTT CASEVLRNRFTDTQYF
few . TRBJ1-2 TRBV6-1 TGTGCCAGCAGTGAAACGACAGGAATTGGCTACACCTTC CASSETTGIGYTF
. . TRBJ2-2 TRBV9 TGTGCCAGCAGCGTAGCTCCCGGAGGGGGCGGCGGGGAGCTGTTTTTT CASSVAPGGGGGELFF
. TRBD1 TRBJ1-4 TRBV5-1 TGCGCCAGCAGCTTGGGGCAGGGACAGTCTAATGAAAAACTGTTTTTT CASSLGQGQSNEKLFF